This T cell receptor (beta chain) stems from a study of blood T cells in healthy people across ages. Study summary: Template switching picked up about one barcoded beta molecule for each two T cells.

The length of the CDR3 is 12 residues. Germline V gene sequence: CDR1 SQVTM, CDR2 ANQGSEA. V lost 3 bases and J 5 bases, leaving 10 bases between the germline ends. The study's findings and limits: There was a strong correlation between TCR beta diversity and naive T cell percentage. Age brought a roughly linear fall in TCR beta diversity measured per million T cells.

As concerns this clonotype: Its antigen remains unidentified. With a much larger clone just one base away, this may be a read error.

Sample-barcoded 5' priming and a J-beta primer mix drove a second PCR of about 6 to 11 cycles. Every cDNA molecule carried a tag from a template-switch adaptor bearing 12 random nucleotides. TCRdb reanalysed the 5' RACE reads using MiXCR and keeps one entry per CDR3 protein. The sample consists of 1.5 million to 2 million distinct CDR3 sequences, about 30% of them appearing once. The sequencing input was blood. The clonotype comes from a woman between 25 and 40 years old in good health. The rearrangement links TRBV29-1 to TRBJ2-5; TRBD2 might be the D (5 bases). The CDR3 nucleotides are TGCAGCGTTGAGAGGCGGGTGGAGACCCAGTACTTC. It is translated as CSVERRVETQYF.